One and the same sample provided the 2 T cell receptor beta chains below, sequenced in a study of T-cell reconstitution after alpha-beta-depleted transplantation in children. Molecular barcoding with unique molecular identifiers was used for the TCRbeta library. TCRdb passed the PCR reads through MiXCR, listing each CDR3 protein once. The table has about 370,000 distinct CDR3 sequences, just over 20% seen once. Sequenced material: PBMCs from the stem cell graft donor, taken from the stem cell graft. These receptors were taken from a human donor who donated a stem cell graft to a child with acute myeloid leukemia.

This clonotype turned up a few times. The rearrangement links TRBV12-3 or TRBV12-4 to TRBJ2-2; D tentatively reads TRBD1 or TRBD2 (6 bases each). The ends were cut back, 8 bases at V and 1 base at J, with 14 bases in the middle. The CDR3 length is 15 residues. This chain's CDR3 is CASVRGQLNTGELFF. DNA of the CDR3: TGTGCCAGCGTCCGGGGGCAGCTGAACACCGGGGAGCTGTTTTTT.

This clonotype has more than one count but fewer than ten. This chain links TRBV5-1 with TRBJ1-5, with D unresolved. This CDR3 spans 13 amino acids. The V and J ends lost 0 bases and 5 bases respectively, with 6 bases between them. Germline CDR1 reads SGHRS; CDR2 reads YFSETQ. This chain's CDR3 is CASSLAADQPQHF. The CDR3 coding sequence is TGCGCCAGCAGCTTGGCGGCCGATCAGCCCCAGCATTTT.